These 18 T cell receptor beta chains were all obtained from the same sample, sequenced in a study of patients with pleural tuberculosis. TCRdb redid the calling of the reads with MiXCR, one entry per CDR3 protein. The data show about 29,000 distinct CDR3 sequences, approximately 20% seen once. The source material was peripheral blood. The receptors come from a human donor with pleural tuberculosis.

A note on this clonotype: One end of the junction varies from germline; a read error may be responsible. The chain combines TRBV11-1 with TRBJ2-3, with D uncertain. CDR1 SGHAT and CDR2 FQDESV come from the germline V gene (reference sequence). The CDR3 spans 11 residues. The CDR3 reads CAISRWGTQYF. The CDR3 nucleotides read TGTGCCATCAGCCGCTGGGGTACGCAGTATTTT.

This clonotype was observed many times. This chain connects TRBV28 to TRBJ2-7; TRBD1 agrees at 7 bases. The CDR3 has 15 amino acids. Germline loops: CDR1 MDHEN, CDR2 SYDVKM. Trimming at V came to 7 bases and at J to 3 bases, leaving 12 bases not matched to a gene. CDR3 loop: CASNTQGVYGYEQYF. The CDR3 DNA sequence: TGTGCCAGCAATACCCAGGGGGTTTATGGCTACGAGCAGTACTTC.

The table lists this clonotype with many counts. Here the CDR3 reads CASGKTGASDEQYF. DNA for the CDR3: TGTGCCAGCGGAAAGACAGGGGCGAGCGACGAGCAGTACTTC. The rearrangement links TRBV28 to TRBJ2-7; 8 nucleotides agree with TRBD1. Germline-derived CDR1 and CDR2 are MDHEN and SYDVKM. The length of the CDR3 is 14 residues. V gave up 8 bases and J gave up 5 bases; unmatched junction bases: 11.

In its sample, this clonotype ranks as medium-sized. This rearrangement joins TRBV28 to TRBJ2-2; D not resolved. The V gene's germline CDR1 is MDHEN and CDR2 SYDVKM. This CDR3 has 16 amino acids. V was trimmed by 6 bases and J by 7 bases, leaving 21 bases between them. The CDR3 DNA sequence: TGTGCCAGCAGATTCATAAAGCAAGGGATACACGGGGAGCTGTTTTTT. Its protein product is CASRFIKQGIHGELFF.

This clonotype was counted at least ten times. The V call is TRBV11-2, the J call TRBJ2-2; TRBD1 matches at 9 bases. The CDR3 sequence is 15 residues long. Germline V gives CDR1 SGHAT, CDR2 FQNNGV. V shed 5 bases, J shed 5 bases, and the junction held 6 bases outside the gene matches. The CDR3, as DNA: TGTGCCAGCAGCGCCCGACAGGGGGTGACCGGGGAGCTGTTTTTT. Amino acids: CASSARQGVTGELFF.

This clonotype was observed many times. The chain is built from TRBV20-1 and TRBJ1-3; D remains ambiguous. Between the trimmed V and J ends, which lost 1 base and 0 bases, there was a span of 10 bases. Germline V CDR1 and CDR2: DFQATT, SNEGSKA (reference sequence). CDR3 length equals 15 residues. The CDR3 loop is CSARVPGPSGNTIYF. CDR3 DNA sequence: TGCAGTGCTAGAGTTCCGGGCCCCTCTGGAAACACCATATATTTT.

By share, this clonotype ranks as medium-sized (0.01 to 0.1%). The chain combines TRBV6-1 with TRBJ1-5, with D unclear. The ends were cut back, 5 bases at V and 3 bases at J, with 5 bases in the middle. CDR1 and CDR2 from the germline V gene are MNHNS and SASEGT. The CDR3 extends over 12 amino acids. CDR3 nucleotide sequence: TGTGCCAGCAGTTTCCCCAATCAGCCCCAGCATTTT. Encoded protein: CASSFPNQPQHF.

Points on this clonotype: A much bigger clone sits one base away, suggesting this may be a read error. This sequence joins TRBV7-8 and TRBJ1-2; D is perhaps TRBD1 (6 bases). Germline loops: CDR1 SGHVS, CDR2 FQNEAQ. The CDR3 runs 13 residues. The CDR3 loop is CASSLIGGYGYAF. CDR3 nucleotide sequence: TGTGCCAGCAGCTTGATCGGGGGCTATGGCTACGCCTTC.

This clonotype was seen at least ten times. V gene TRBV4-1 combines with J gene TRBJ1-3, with a weak D call TRBD1 (5 bases). This CDR3 has 16 residues. The V and J ends lost 0 bases and 0 bases respectively, with 9 bases between them. CDR1 and CDR2 (germline): MGHRA, YSYEKL. CDR3 in DNA: TGCGCCAGCAGCCAAGAGCCAGGGAACTCTGGAAACACCATATATTTT. Its translation is CASSQEPGNSGNTIYF.

This clonotype has at least ten counts. V is TRBV5-4 and J is TRBJ2-3; D unclear. Trimming took 2 bases from V and 6 from J, leaving 7 bases between them. The CDR3 length is 12 residues. Germline V gives CDR1 SGHNT, CDR2 YYREEE (reference sequence). CDR3 sequence reads: CASSLTEDTQYF. Here the CDR3 DNA reads TGTGCCAGCAGCTTAACCGAGGATACGCAGTATTTT.

This clonotype was picked up many times. The chain has TRBV3-1 and TRBJ2-1; 11 nucleotides line up with TRBD2. The germline V gene has CDR1 LGHDT and CDR2 YNNKEL (reference sequence). This CDR3 is built from 16 residues. Germline trimming cut 4 bases from V and 0 bases from J; bases unmatched to any gene: 2. The CDR3, as DNA: TGTGCCAGCAGCCCGCTAGCGGGGGGCTCCTACAATGAGCAGTTCTTC. Amino acids: CASSPLAGGSYNEQFF.

In its sample, this clonotype was seen a few times. The V and J genes are TRBV29-1 and TRBJ2-3; 12 bases map to TRBD2. V lost 6 bases, J lost 4 bases, and 5 bases stayed unmatched. Germline V gene data show CDR1 as SQVTM and CDR2 as ANQGSEA. The CDR3 runs 14 residues. In DNA, the CDR3 is TGCAGCGTCAGACTAGCGGGAGTCCCAGATACGCAGTATTTT. Protein sequence: CSVRLAGVPDTQYF.

This clonotype was picked up many times. CDR3 sequence: CASSIAVQGAYGYTF. DNA for the CDR3: TGTGCCAGTAGTATAGCGGTACAGGGGGCTTACGGCTACACCTTC. The chain employs TRBV19 and TRBJ1-2; 9 bases match TRBD1. CDR1 is LNHDA, CDR2 SQIVND, per germline (reference sequence). V lost 1 base, J lost 8 bases, and 8 bases stayed unmatched. The CDR3 has 15 residues.

This clonotype was seen many times. The chain recombines TRBV30 with TRBJ2-7; TRBD1 matches at 9 bases. The CDR3 has 16 amino acids. The germline gives CDR1 GTSNPN, CDR2 SVGIG (reference sequence). V trimming: 2 bases; J trimming: 2 bases; junction bases outside the gene matches: 10. The CDR3 DNA reads as TGTGCCTGGAGTAAAGGCCGGGACAGGGCCACCTACGAGCAGTACTTC. Encoded protein: CAWSKGRDRATYEQYF. The full variable domain, with the rest looked up from reference TRBV30 and TRBJ2-7, is SQTIHQWPATLVQPVGSPLSLECTVEGTSNPNLYWYRQAAGRGLQLLFYSVGIGQISSEVPQNLSASRPQDRQFILSSKKLLLSDSGFYLCAWSKGRDRATYEQYFGPGTRLTVT.

This clonotype is categorized as medium-sized (0.01 to 0.1%). V and J are TRBV2 and TRBJ1-1, with unresolved D. V was trimmed by 5 bases and J by 1 base, leaving 14 bases between them. The CDR3 contains 15 residues. CDR1 SNHLY and CDR2 FYNNEI come from the germline V gene. For the CDR3, the DNA is TGTGCCAGCAGTCCCACGACATTACCGAACACTGAAGCTTTCTTT. Protein product: CASSPTTLPNTEAFF.

Many counts were recorded for this clonotype. The chain joins TRBV12-3 or TRBV12-4 to TRBJ2-5; possible D gene TRBD1, 6 bases. This CDR3 has 11 residues. The V gene lost 10 bases and the J gene lost 4 bases, with 10 bases spanning the gap. The CDR3 protein is CATGRGETQYF. The CDR3 region has the DNA TGTGCCACCGGCAGGGGAGAGACCCAGTACTTC.

On this clonotype itself: An end of the junction differs from the germline gene, which may be a read error. The rearrangement joins TRBV19 to TRBJ2-1; TRBD2 matches at 8 bases. The CDR3 loop spans 15 amino acids. The germline gives CDR1 LNHDA, CDR2 SQIVND (reference sequence). CDR3 loop: CASSIVREVDPEEFF. For the CDR3, the DNA is TGTGCCAGTAGCATTGTGCGGGAGGTCGATCCTGAGGAGTTCTTC.

As for this clonotype: A much larger clonotype is one base distant, so this may be a read error. This rearrangement joins TRBV29-1 to TRBJ1-2; the D is unclear. V lost 2 bases to trimming and J lost 8 bases, with 21 bases between them. This CDR3 contains 15 residues. Germline CDR1 is SQVTM and CDR2 is ANQGSEA. The CDR3 bases are TGCAGCGTTGAACCCCATCCCTCAGGTTGTCGCGGCTACACCTTC. Translation gives CSVEPHPSGCRGYTF.